This T cell receptor (beta chain) was identified in a study of PD-1 blockade in mismatch repair-deficient tumors. The wider study: Patients had fewer than 15 mismatch repair-deficient cancer types and were previously treated and progressing.

Notes on this clone: Its antigen is unidentified.

Findings of the study overall: Rapid post-treatment expansion, then contraction, generally preceding radiologic response, marked tumor-resident clones.

Assay: immunoSEQ multiplex PCR; the TCRdb copy retains only in-frame clones and omits some. The profile shows roughly 110,000 clones, around three quarters of them singletons. Trimming took 5 bases from V and 0 from J; bases not matched to a gene: 4. The CDR3 consists of 17 residues. Germline CDR1 and CDR2: SGHAT and FQNNGV. Three pembrolizumab responders had their TCRs sequenced. The sample here was peripheral blood, taken roughly 60 weeks after starting pembrolizumab. This sequence joins TRBV11-2 and TRBJ2-1; 13 positions agree with TRBD2. This clonotype was sampled from an adult with mismatch repair-deficient cancer. CDR3 in DNA: TGTGCCAGCAGCGAGGGACTAGCGGGATACTCCTACAATGAGCAGTTCTTC. Encoded protein: CASSEGLAGYSYNEQFF.